This TCR beta chain is from a study of T cells in localized non-small cell lung cancer. Study-wide points: Heterogeneity remains possible, as sequencing covered one tumor region only. Clonality of T cells reached its maximum in uninvolved adjacent lung, surpassing tumor. Detection in adjacent lung was observed for a median 57 of the top 100 tumor clones. Increased T cell density in blood showed an association with longer overall survival.

Generated by immunoSEQ multiplex PCR, the TCRdb table keeps only in-frame clones and is missing some. The repertoire has tens of thousands of clones, 87% of them found once; the top ten carry 7% to 7.5%. Turning to this clone: The target antigen is unknown.

The sequence was obtained from a woman aged 35-70 years with stage I lung adenocarcinoma. The material was peripheral blood, obtained before any cancer treatment.

The CDR3 DNA follows: TGTGCCAGCAGTGAGGACGGGAGAAACACCGGGGAGCTGTTTTTT. This codes for CASSEDGRNTGELFF. The rearrangement uses TRBV6-6 and TRBJ2-2, with a tentative D call TRBD2 (6 bases). The CDR3 loop spans 15 amino acids. Trimming removed 5 bases at V and 2 bases at J, with 12 bases between. Germline-derived CDR1 and CDR2 are MNHNY and SVGAGI (reference sequence).